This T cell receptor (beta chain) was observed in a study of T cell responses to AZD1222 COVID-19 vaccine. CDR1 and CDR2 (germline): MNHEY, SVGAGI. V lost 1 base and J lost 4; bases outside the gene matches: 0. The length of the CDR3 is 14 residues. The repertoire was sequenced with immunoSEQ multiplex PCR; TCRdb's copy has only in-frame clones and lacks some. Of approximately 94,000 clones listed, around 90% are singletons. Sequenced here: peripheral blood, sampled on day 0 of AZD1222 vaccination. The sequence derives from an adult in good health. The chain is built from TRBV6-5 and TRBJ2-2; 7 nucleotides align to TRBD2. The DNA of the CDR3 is TGTGCCAGCAGTTACTGGGGGGGCACCGGGGAGCTGTTTTTT. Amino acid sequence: CASSYWGGTGELFF.